Presented here are 32 T cell receptor beta chains from one specimen sequenced in a study of cytomegalovirus exposure and HLA in healthy donors. Primers for the PCR totalled 60 Vbeta and 13 Jbeta. Measured with immunoSEQ multiplex PCR; TCRdb has only the in-frame clones, and not every one. The data contain fewer than 150,000 clones, approximately 80% of them singletons. The specimen sequenced was PBMCs. The receptors come from a male donor in good health and CMV-seronegative.

This clone was recorded only once. The rearrangement joins TRBV11-2 to TRBJ1-1; D is perhaps TRBD1 (5 bases). CDR1 and CDR2 (germline): SGHAT, FQNNGV. There are 16 residues in the CDR3. V lost 3 bases and J lost 0, with 14 bases in between. Written as DNA, the CDR3 is TGTGCCAGCAGCTTCGTAGGGGTGGGGATGAACACTGAAGCTTTCTTT. It yields the protein CASSFVGVGMNTEAFF. Full variable domain (outside the CDR3, taken from reference TRBV11-2 and TRBJ1-1): EAGVAQSPRYKIIEKRQSVAFWCNPISGHATLYWYQQILGQGPKLLIQFQNNGVVDDSQLPKDRFSAERLKGVDSTLKIQPAKLEDSAVYLCASSFVGVGMNTEAFFGQGTRLTVV.

This rearrangement joins TRBV5-6 to TRBJ2-1; the D gene is possibly TRBD1 (5 bases). The CDR3 has 15 residues. Trimming took 3 bases from V and 2 from J, leaving 12 bases between them. Germline CDR1 SGHDT, CDR2 YYEEEE. For the CDR3, the DNA is TGTGCCAGCAGCTACGGAAGGGGCCCCTACAATGAGCAGTTCTTC. This gives the protein CASSYGRGPYNEQFF.

This chain joins TRBV29-1 and TRBJ2-5; 8 bases map to TRBD1. With V trimmed by 7 bases and J by 7 bases, 11 bases remained unmatched. CDR3 length: 13 amino acids. The germline V gene encodes CDR1 SQVTM and CDR2 ANQGSEA. CDR3 sequence reads: CSGTGTGFATQYF. CDR3 DNA sequence: TGCAGCGGTACCGGGACAGGTTTTGCGACCCAGTACTTC. Based on the CDR3 plus reference TRBV29-1 and TRBJ2-5, the full variable domain is SAVISQKPSRDICQRGTSLTIQCQVDSQVTMMFWYRQQPGQSLTLIATANQGSEATYESGFVIDKFPISRPNLTFSTLTVSNMSPEDSSIYLCSGTGTGFATQYFGPGTRLLVL.

This clone was seen a few times. The rearrangement links TRBV6-6 to TRBJ2-7; no clear D gene. The V gene's germline CDR1 is MNHNY and CDR2 SVGAGI (reference sequence). Trimming removed 1 base at V and 5 bases at J, with 12 bases between. The CDR3 totals 14 residues. The CDR3 DNA reads TGTGCCAGCAGTTACTACGAAGTAGTCCACGAGCAGTACTTC. It specifies CASSYYEVVHEQYF.

The rearrangement joins TRBV21-1 to TRBJ1-1. TRBV21-1 is a listed pseudogene. This CDR3 spans 14 amino acids. The CDR3 nucleotides are TGTGCCAGCAACCCCGGACTTACGTGGACTGAAGCTTTCTTT. As protein: CASNPGLTWTEAFF.

The chain links TRBV28 to TRBJ2-1, with D maybe TRBD2 (5 bases). The CDR3 consists of 12 residues. Germline CDR1 reads MDHEN; CDR2 reads SYDVKM. Trimming left V 5 bases short and J 7 bases short, with 9 bases between. CDR3 bases: TGTGCCAGCAGTCCCAGGAGGAATGAGCAGTTCTTC. Encoded protein: CASSPRRNEQFF.

The chain combines TRBV15 with TRBJ2-3; D is perhaps TRBD1 (6 bases). V lost 3 bases to trimming and J lost 5 bases, with 12 bases between them. The CDR3 extends over 14 amino acids. Germline V gives CDR1 LNHNV, CDR2 YYDKDF (reference sequence). CDR3 sequence: CATSRAGAGDTQYF. CDR3 nucleotides: TGTGCCACCAGCAGGGCAGGGGCGGGAGATACGCAGTATTTT.

The chain carries TRBV2 and TRBJ1-2; D may be TRBD1 (6 bases). With 3 bases removed from V and 6 bases from J, the gap between germline ends came to 14 bases. Per germline, CDR1 SNHLY and CDR2 FYNNEI. The CDR3 is 14 residues long. This chain's CDR3 is CASSDSTGLDGYTF. DNA for the CDR3: TGTGCCAGCAGTGACTCAACAGGGTTAGATGGCTACACCTTC.

The genes are TRBV4-3 and TRBJ2-5; TRBD2 matches at 9 bases. The J segment lost 2 bases and the V segment lost 1 base, leaving 5 bases of the junction unmatched. CDR1 is LGHNA and CDR2 is YSLEER in the germline V gene. The CDR3 covers 16 residues. The CDR3 DNA reads TGCGCCAGCAGCCAAGGCGGGGGGGGTCAGCAAGAGACCCAGTACTTC. Its translation is CASSQGGGGQQETQYF.

CDR3 nucleotides: TGTGCCAGCAGGGCCAGAAGCACAGATACGCAGTATTTT. The encoded protein is CASRARSTDTQYF. V is TRBV9 and J is TRBJ2-3; D gene ambiguous. V was pared by 5 bases and J by 0 bases, with 7 bases between. The CDR3 sequence is 13 residues long. The germline gives CDR1 SGDLS, CDR2 YYNGEE. The full variable domain, completed using reference TRBV9 and TRBJ2-3, is DSGVTQTPKHLITATGQRVTLRCSPRSGDLSVYWYQQSLDQGLQFLIQYYNGEERAKGNILERFSAQQFPDLHSELNLSSLELGDSALYFCASRARSTDTQYFGPGTRLTVL.

The rearrangement links TRBV28 to TRBJ2-7, with D perhaps TRBD2 (6 bases). Trimming removed 3 bases at V and 2 bases at J, with 11 bases between. Germline lookup yields CDR1 MDHEN and CDR2 SYDVKM. This CDR3 is built from 14 residues. CDR3 coding DNA: TGTGCCAGCAGTTTCCGACTAGTACCCTACGAGCAGTACTTC. Its translation: CASSFRLVPYEQYF.

The V and J genes are TRBV27 and TRBJ1-5, with 11 positions matching TRBD1. Per the germline V gene, CDR1 is MNHEY and CDR2 is SMNVEV (reference sequence). With V trimmed by 4 bases and J by 11 bases, 16 bases remained unmatched. There are 17 residues in the CDR3. The CDR3 loop is CASSSLTGTGGPRTQHF. The CDR3 nucleotides read TGTGCCAGCAGTTCCCTTACCGGGACAGGGGGTCCTCGTACCCAGCATTTT.

V usage is TRBV2 and J usage is TRBJ2-2, with D perhaps TRBD1 (6 bases). CDR3 length: 12 amino acids. Germline V CDR1 and CDR2: SNHLY, FYNNEI. Trimming cost V 4 bases and J 6 bases, with 6 bases left between them. The CDR3 here is CASSAGAGELFF. The CDR3 bases are TGTGCCAGCAGTGCAGGGGCCGGGGAGCTGTTTTTT.

The V call is TRBV28, the J call TRBJ1-3; the D gene is possibly TRBD1 (6 bases). Germline-derived CDR1 and CDR2 are MDHEN and SYDVKM. There are 16 residues in the CDR3. Trimming stripped 4 bases from V and 0 bases from J, with 13 bases between. The CDR3 region is CASSSWEGGSGNTIYF. CDR3 sequence (DNA): TGTGCCAGCAGTTCTTGGGAGGGGGGCTCTGGAAACACCATATATTTT.

V usage is TRBV7-2 and J usage is TRBJ1-4; D remains unclear. Trimming stripped 3 bases from V and 8 bases from J, with 16 bases between. This CDR3 has 15 residues. CDR1 and CDR2 from the germline V gene are SGHTA and FQGNSA. This CDR3 reads CASSLEARRREKLFF. CDR3 nucleotides: TGTGCCAGCAGCTTGGAGGCCCGTCGGAGAGAAAAACTGTTTTTT.

V usage is TRBV19 and J usage is TRBJ1-3, with 8 bases fitting TRBD1. V lost 6 bases to trimming and J lost 2 bases; unmatched junction nucleotides: 6. The CDR3 loop spans 15 amino acids. Germline CDR1 and CDR2: LNHDA and SQIVND (reference sequence). The CDR3 DNA is TGTGCCAGTAGGAGGACAGGGACTGCTGGAAACACCATATATTTT. Translation gives CASRRTGTAGNTIYF.

The chain joins TRBV2 to TRBJ1-2; D gene ambiguous. The CDR3 contains 12 residues. Germline loops: CDR1 SNHLY, CDR2 FYNNEI. V was shortened by 5 bases and J by 8 bases, with 12 bases between the two germline ends. This CDR3 is CASSKPQAGYTF. CDR3 nucleotides: TGTGCCAGCAGTAAGCCGCAAGCGGGCTACACCTTC.

This clone came up once. This sequence joins TRBV7-2 and TRBJ1-5; 9 positions agree with TRBD1. The V gene's germline CDR1 is SGHTA and CDR2 FQGNSA. CDR3 length: 15 residues. V lost 5 bases to trimming and J lost 4 bases; unmatched junction nucleotides: 6. The CDR3 loop reads CASSRGQGLNQPQHF. The CDR3, as DNA: TGTGCCAGCAGCAGAGGACAGGGGCTTAATCAGCCCCAGCATTTT.

The V gene is TRBV6-1, the J gene TRBJ2-7, with D perhaps TRBD1 (7 bases). Trimming took 7 bases from V and 7 from J, leaving 20 bases between them. Germline V gives CDR1 MNHNS, CDR2 SASEGT. CDR3 length: 14 amino acids. For the CDR3, the DNA is TGTGCCAGCACGCCCAGGGGGGCTGTACTTGAGCAGTACTTC. Protein: CASTPRGAVLEQYF.

This clone showed up just once. The V call is TRBV6-6, the J call TRBJ1-1, with D unresolved. Per the germline V gene, CDR1 is MNHNY and CDR2 is SVGAGI (reference sequence). Trimming took off 5 bases at V and 2 bases at J, with 9 bases between the two ends. CDR3 length: 13 amino acids. Here the CDR3 DNA reads TGTGCCAGCAGTCAACAGTACAACACTGAAGCTTTCTTT. Its translation: CASSQQYNTEAFF.

The CDR3 spells CASSVAPVSGNTIYF. The CDR3 DNA follows: TGTGCCAGCAGCGTAGCACCGGTCTCTGGAAACACCATATATTTT. This chain links TRBV9 with TRBJ1-3; D gene uncertain. The CDR3 totals 15 residues. V was clipped by 0 bases and J by 0 bases, with 7 bases between them. Germline V lookup: CDR1 SGDLS, CDR2 YYNGEE.

The chain combines TRBV6-5 with TRBJ1-6; D may be TRBD1 (5 bases). This CDR3 has 14 residues. Germline lookup yields CDR1 MNHEY and CDR2 SVGAGI. V shed 6 bases and J shed 10 bases, with 16 bases lying between them. CDR3 bases: TGTGCCAGCAGGGGGCGGGGATTGGGGTCACCCCTCCACTTT. Residues: CASRGRGLGSPLHF.

The gene calls are TRBV28 and TRBJ2-3, with 9 bases identical to TRBD1. V shed 6 bases, J shed 6 bases, and the junction held 13 bases outside the gene matches. The germline gives CDR1 MDHEN, CDR2 SYDVKM. CDR3 length: 16 residues. Here the CDR3 reads CASRGLGQGLLDTQYF. CDR3 in DNA: TGTGCCAGCAGGGGCCTGGGACAGGGACTTCTCGATACGCAGTATTTT.

The chain links TRBV7-9 to TRBJ2-3, with 7 bases lining up with TRBD1. Trimming at V came to 6 bases and at J to 0 bases, leaving 6 bases not matched to a gene. CDR1 and CDR2 (germline): SEHNR, FQNEAQ (reference sequence). This CDR3 region has 15 residues. The CDR3 is CASRPGTDSTDTQYF. CDR3 DNA sequence: TGTGCCAGCAGACCCGGGACAGATAGCACAGATACGCAGTATTTT.

The chain joins TRBV9 to TRBJ1-3; the match to TRBD1 covers 7 bases. Trimming cost V 2 bases and J 3 bases; bases outside gene matches: 5. This CDR3 contains 15 residues. The germline gives CDR1 SGDLS, CDR2 YYNGEE. For the CDR3, the DNA is TGTGCCAGCAGCGTGGAGGGGGCTGTTGGAAACACCATATATTTT. Protein sequence: CASSVEGAVGNTIYF.

This clone was seen a few times. V and J are TRBV2 and TRBJ2-1; TRBD2 agrees at 8 bases. After removal of 3 bases from V and 9 bases from J, the junction contained 19 bases not matched to a gene. In germline, CDR1 is SNHLY, CDR2 FYNNEI. The CDR3 sequence is 18 residues long. The CDR3 nucleotides read TGTGCCAGCAGTGAGTGGGGTGAGGAGGCTAGCGGGTTTAGTGAGCAGTTCTTC. Translating it yields CASSEWGEEASGFSEQFF.

This rearrangement joins TRBV27 to TRBJ2-1, with 7 nucleotides matching TRBD1. V trimming: 5 bases; J trimming: 8 bases; junction bases outside the gene matches: 12. The CDR3 length is 15 residues. Per germline, CDR1 MNHEY and CDR2 SMNVEV (reference sequence). CDR3 in amino acids: CASSAYPGQGDEQFF. The CDR3 DNA sequence: TGTGCCAGCAGTGCATACCCCGGCCAGGGGGATGAGCAGTTCTTC.

V is TRBV5-4 and J is TRBJ1-6, with TRBD1 matching 7 bases. Germline V gene data show CDR1 as SGHNT and CDR2 as YYREEE (reference sequence). Trimming at V came to 6 bases and at J to 5 bases, leaving 5 bases not matched to a gene. The CDR3 spans 14 residues. The CDR3 reads CASNSGTDNSPLHF. The CDR3 DNA is TGTGCCAGCAATTCCGGGACAGATAATTCACCCCTCCACTTT.

The V gene is TRBV11-3, the J gene TRBJ1-1, with D perhaps TRBD1 (5 bases). Looked up from germline, CDR1 is SGHNT and CDR2 is YENEEA. Trimming left V 3 bases short and J 3 bases short, with 8 bases between. The CDR3 has 13 residues. The CDR3 loop reads CASSLGGDTEAFF. The CDR3 DNA sequence: TGTGCCAGCAGCTTGGGAGGGGACACTGAAGCTTTCTTT. Filled out from reference TRBV11-3 and TRBJ1-1, the complete variable domain reads EAGVVQSPRYKIIEKKQPVAFWCNPISGHNTLYWYLQNLGQGPELLIRYENEEAVDDSQLPKDRFSAERLKGVDSTLKIQPAELGDSAVYLCASSLGGDTEAFFGQGTRLTVV.

The chain recombines TRBV6-6 with TRBJ1-6; D might be TRBD1 (5 bases). V was cut by 5 bases and J by 6 bases, with 8 bases left in between. CDR3 length equals 13 residues. Germline-derived CDR1 and CDR2 are MNHNY and SVGAGI (reference sequence). CDR3 DNA sequence: TGTGCCAGCAGTCAACAGGTTAATTCACCCCTCCACTTT. Protein sequence: CASSQQVNSPLHF.

This clone appeared once. This chain links TRBV6-5 with TRBJ1-1; tentative D call: TRBD1 (5 bases). V lost 0 bases to trimming and J lost 5 bases, with 10 bases between them. The CDR3 has 14 amino acids. Germline V gene lookup returns CDR1 MNHEY and CDR2 SVGAGI. The CDR3 region is CASSYSPGRTEAFF. The CDR3 DNA is TGTGCCAGCAGTTACTCCCCAGGGAGGACTGAAGCTTTCTTT.

The CDR3 nucleotides are TGTGCCAGCAGCTTAGATCGGGTCTCGGGGGCCTACAATGAGCAGTTCTTC. As protein: CASSLDRVSGAYNEQFF. J is TRBJ2-1 and V is TRBV7-8; the D gene is possibly TRBD2 (6 bases). The germline V gene encodes CDR1 SGHVS and CDR2 FQNEAQ. The V gene lost 1 base and the J gene lost 2 bases, with 15 bases spanning the gap. This CDR3 contains 17 residues.